A selection of T cell receptor beta chains follows, all from one sample in a study of metastatic and nonmetastatic thyroid tumors. TCRdb called clones again from the PCR reads with MiXCR. The sample consists of several thousand clones, about 33% of them appearing once. Sequences were obtained from adjacent normal tissue. These receptors came from a female donor with papillary thyroid cancer or a benign thyroid nodule (not recorded which). Some clones in this sample may be carry-over from other donors' samples. CDR3s include the opening cysteine and the closing phenylalanine or tryptophan.

V gene	J gene	CDR3 protein
TRBV6-1	TRBJ2-7	CASSEAWPYEQYF
TRBV7-3	TRBJ2-3	CASSLAGGLGDTQYF
TRBV2	TRBJ2-7	CASRLGLADYEQYF
TRBV3-1	TRBJ2-7	CASSHLTREQYF
TRBV7-7	TRBJ2-3	CASSLGLADTQYF
TRBV5-1	TRBJ2-7	CASSDDSYEQYF
TRBV7-2	TRBJ1-3	CASSSSNSGNTIYF
TRBV6-1	TRBJ2-1	CASRAGGNVNEQFF
TRBV6-1	TRBJ1-2	CASSEIGRTAGYTF
TRBV6-1	TRBJ1-5	CASKGGGTVNQPQHF
TRBV6-1	TRBJ2-7	CASRGPGYYYEQYF
TRBV6-1	TRBJ2-1	CASSEPIYNEQFF
TRBV19	TRBJ2-5	CASSRKGGTSALLTQYF
TRBV11-3	TRBJ2-7	CASSSADRTYEQYF
TRBV7-8	TRBJ2-7	CASSPGPSYEQYF
TRBV12-3/TRBV12-4	TRBJ2-3	CASSLLDTQYF
TRBV28	TRBJ1-2	CASRAGQSQVEGNTF
TRBV29-1	TRBJ1-3	CSVVQGGSGNTIYF
TRBV5-1	TRBJ2-1	CASSVLAGANEQFF
TRBV11-3	TRBJ1-1	CASSLTPGTNTEAFF
TRBV6-1	TRBJ2-2	CASRGLAGLGELFF
TRBV29-1	TRBJ2-5	CSVGVAGGGETQYF
TRBV11-2	TRBJ2-1	CASSLDLGGKQFF
TRBV20-1	TRBJ1-6	CSAFGGVGSPLHF
TRBV27	TRBJ2-5	CASSFRKRETQYF
TRBV5-1	TRBJ1-2	CASSQTSDRAGGYTF
TRBV6-1	TRBJ2-1	CASSDTGTSGINEQFF
TRBV6-1	TRBJ2-3	CASLSGRGTSTDTQYF
TRBV5-1	TRBJ1-2	CANSSGQGLGGYPF
TRBV6-4	TRBJ1-1	CASSTGRTEAFF
TRBV2	TRBJ1-5	CASSEAPEGARNQPQHF
TRBV7-8	TRBJ2-7	CASSFLAGEASYEQYF
TRBV11-2	TRBJ1-2	CASSLGSTGSLYGYTF
TRBV12-5	TRBJ1-1	CASGPVTGVGTEAFF
TRBV28	TRBJ1-6	CASSPGSVYNSPLHF
TRBV27	TRBJ2-2	CASSLSASGTRTGELFF
TRBV9	TRBJ2-2	CASSAPWTSGRSGELFF